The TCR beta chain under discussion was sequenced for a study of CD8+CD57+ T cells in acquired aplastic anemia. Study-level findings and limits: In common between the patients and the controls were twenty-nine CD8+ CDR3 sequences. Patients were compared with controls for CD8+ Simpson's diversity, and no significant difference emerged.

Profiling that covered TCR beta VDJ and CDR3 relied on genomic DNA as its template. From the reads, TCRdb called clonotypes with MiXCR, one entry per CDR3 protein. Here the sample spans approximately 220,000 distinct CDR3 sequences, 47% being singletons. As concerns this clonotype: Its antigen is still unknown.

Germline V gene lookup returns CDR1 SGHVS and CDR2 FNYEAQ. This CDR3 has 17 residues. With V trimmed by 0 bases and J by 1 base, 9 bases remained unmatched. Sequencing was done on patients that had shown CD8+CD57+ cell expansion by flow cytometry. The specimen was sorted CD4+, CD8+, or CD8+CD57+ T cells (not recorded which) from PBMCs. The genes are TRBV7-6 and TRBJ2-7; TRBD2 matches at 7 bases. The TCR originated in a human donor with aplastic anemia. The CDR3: CASSLAGLDSGSYEQYF. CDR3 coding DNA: TGTGCCAGCAGCTTAGCGGGCCTCGATAGCGGGTCCTACGAGCAGTACTTC.